A single sample gave rise to the 21 T cell receptor beta chains below, sequenced in a study of shared clonotypes between healthy human individuals. Sequenced by immunoSEQ multiplex PCR; TCRdb stores in-frame clones only, minus some. Among more than 1 million clones listed, approximately 78% were seen once. Sequencing was performed on memory CD4+ T cells from PBMCs. Described subset: CD45RA-negative fraction. The receptors derive from a man between 18 and 29 years old in good health. Some clones in this sample may be carry-over from other donors' samples.

This clone has just a few counts. The chain uses TRBV28 and TRBJ1-1; 7 bases match TRBD1. J was trimmed by 3 bases and V by 5 bases; bases with no gene match: 9. CDR1 and CDR2 (germline): MDHEN, SYDVKM. This CDR3 has 15 residues. In DNA, the CDR3 is TGTGCCAGCAGTACCACAGGGGCAGGGGACACTGAAGCTTTCTTT. Protein: CASSTTGAGDTEAFF.

This clone has only a few counts. This rearrangement joins TRBV5-1 to TRBJ2-3; D unresolved. In germline, CDR1 is SGHRS, CDR2 YFSETQ. The CDR3 contains 16 residues. The V gene lost 0 bases and the J gene lost 3 bases, with 14 bases spanning the gap. CDR3 sequence: CASSLGASVLTDTQYF. The CDR3 DNA is TGCGCCAGCAGCTTGGGAGCGTCTGTACTTACAGATACGCAGTATTTT.

The chain has TRBV7-9 and TRBJ2-7; the D is unclear. CDR3 size: 15 residues. The germline gives CDR1 SEHNR, CDR2 FQNEAQ (reference sequence). The V end lost 1 base, the J end lost 5 bases, and 15 bases lay between the germline ends. The DNA of the CDR3 is TGTGCCAGCAGCTTAGGGGCAGGTATCAGCGACGAGCAGTACTTC. Translation: CASSLGAGISDEQYF.

As concerns this clone: Its ends do not fully match the called genes, so a read error is possible. The sample contains more than one DNA sequence encoding this CDR3. This chain uses TRBV7-2 with TRBJ2-7; D might be TRBD1 (6 bases). From germline, CDR1 is SGHTA and CDR2 FQGNSA. The CDR3 totals 14 residues. Written as DNA, the CDR3 is TGCGCCAGCAGCTTTGAACAGGGCCCGTACGAGCAATACTTC. Residues: CASSFEQGPYEQYF.

The chain couples TRBV28 to TRBJ2-1, with 8 bases matching TRBD1. CDR3 length equals 12 residues. After removal of 10 bases from V and 7 bases from J, the junction contained 6 bases not matched to a gene. CDR1 and CDR2 (germline): MDHEN, SYDVKM. The CDR3 sequence is CATRRGRNEQFF. As DNA, the CDR3 is TGTGCCACACGCAGGGGGCGAAATGAGCAGTTCTTC.

The chain combines TRBV29-1 with TRBJ1-1; maybe TRBD1 (5 bases). The CDR3 is 14 residues long. The V end lost 5 bases, the J end lost 7 bases, and 20 bases lay between the germline ends. CDR1 is SQVTM and CDR2 is ANQGSEA in the germline V gene. The CDR3 spells CSVSPGTPSREAFF. The CDR3 nucleotides read TGCAGCGTTAGCCCAGGGACTCCCAGCCGTGAAGCTTTCTTT.

The chain carries TRBV12-5 and TRBJ2-7; 11 bases map to TRBD2. Germline assignment: CDR1 LGHNT and CDR2 FRNRAP. CDR3 size: 17 residues. Trimming cost V 0 bases and J 7 bases; bases outside gene matches: 11. CDR3 in DNA: TGTGCTAGTGGTTTGGTAAAGTCGACTAGCGGGATTAGTGAGCAGTACTTC. Protein product: CASGLVKSTSGISEQYF.

The J gene is TRBJ1-2, the V gene TRBV4-1; 7 bases agree with TRBD1. The CDR3 is 16 residues long. Germline V lookup: CDR1 MGHRA, CDR2 YSYEKL. V dropped 0 bases and J dropped 4; count of bases not matched to a gene: 8. The CDR3 DNA follows: TGCGCCAGCAGCCAAGAAAAGGCCAGGGGGATCTATGGCTACACCTTC. Protein: CASSQEKARGIYGYTF.

The rearrangement uses TRBV11-2 and TRBJ2-5; 10 bases map to TRBD2. Germline CDR1 and CDR2: SGHAT and FQNNGV. The CDR3 has 15 residues. V shed 8 bases and J 5 bases; nucleotides not matched to a gene: 11. In DNA, the CDR3 is TGTGCCAGCCGCTGGGCTAGCGGGAGCATTGAGACCCAGTACTTC. This codes for CASRWASGSIETQYF.

This clone was observed a handful of times. Possible read error: a much larger clone is one base away. Other DNA sequences in the sample encode the same CDR3. The chain uses TRBV5-4 and TRBJ2-3; no reliable D call. This CDR3 contains 11 residues. Trimming cost V 0 bases and J 6 bases, with 2 bases left between them. The germline V gene encodes CDR1 SGHNT and CDR2 YYREEE (reference sequence). The CDR3 bases are TGTGCCAGCAGCTTGGGGGATACGCAGTATTTT. It specifies CASSLGDTQYF. Based on the CDR3 plus reference TRBV5-4 and TRBJ2-3, the full variable domain is ETGVTQSPTHLIKTRGQQVTLRCSSQSGHNTVSWYQQALGQGPQFIFQYYREEENGRGNFPPRFSGLQFPNYSSELNVNALELDDSALYLCASSLGDTQYFGPGTRLTVL.

V and J are TRBV7-9 and TRBJ2-3, with 9 bases aligning to TRBD2. J lost 4 bases, V lost 5 bases, and 10 bases had no gene match. CDR3 size: 16 residues. In germline, CDR1 is SEHNR, CDR2 FQNEAQ (reference sequence). For the CDR3, the DNA is TGTGCCAGCAGCGCCCCGGGTGCGGGAGGGGCAGATACGCAGTATTTT. It translates to CASSAPGAGGADTQYF.

Comment on this clone: Other DNA sequences within the sample encode an identical CDR3. The rearrangement uses TRBV18 and TRBJ1-2; D remains ambiguous. The germline gives CDR1 KGHSH, CDR2 LQKENI. This CDR3 is built from 13 residues. V lost 3 bases and J lost 4, with 9 bases in between. CDR3 amino acids: CASSPGQPYGYTF. As DNA, the CDR3 is TGTGCCAGCTCACCCGGGCAACCCTATGGCTACACCTTC. Full variable domain (remainder filled in from reference TRBV18 and TRBJ1-2): NAGVMQNPRHLVRRRGQEARLRCSPMKGHSHVYWYRQLPEEGLKFMVYLQKENIIDESGMPKERFSAEFPKEGPSILRIQQVVRGDSAAYFCASSPGQPYGYTFGSGTRLTVV.

J is TRBJ2-7 and V is TRBV30; D unresolved. The V gene lost 5 bases and the J gene lost 3 bases, with 8 bases spanning the gap. Germline loops: CDR1 GTSNPN, CDR2 SVGIG (reference sequence). The CDR3 sequence is 11 residues long. In DNA form, the CDR3 reads TGTGCCTGGGGAAGGCTCTACGAGCAGTACTTC. It specifies CAWGRLYEQYF.

The chain couples TRBV28 to TRBJ2-5; D possibly corresponds to TRBD1 (7 bases). CDR1 is MDHEN, CDR2 SYDVKM, per germline. This CDR3 has 18 amino acids. The V gene lost 5 bases and the J gene lost 2 bases, with 24 bases spanning the gap. The CDR3 sequence is CASSTAGFGQGGQETQYF. The DNA for the CDR3 is TGTGCCAGCAGTACTGCCGGATTCGGGCAGGGGGGTCAAGAGACCCAGTACTTC.

V is TRBV18 and J is TRBJ1-4; D possibly corresponds to TRBD1 (5 bases). This CDR3 is 13 amino acids long. Germline V gene lookup returns CDR1 KGHSH and CDR2 LQKENI. The germline V and J ends were trimmed by 9 bases and 6 bases, with 14 bases remaining between them. CDR3 coding DNA: TGTGCCAGTGCGAGGGACCCCGATGAAAAACTGTTTTTT. This sequence encodes CASARDPDEKLFF.

This clone was detected only once. This chain links TRBV5-8 with TRBJ2-7; D is ambiguous. The CDR3 totals 16 residues. Between the trimmed V and J ends, which lost 2 bases and 1 base, there was a span of 16 bases. Germline V gene lookup returns CDR1 SGHTS and CDR2 YDEGEE. This chain's CDR3 is CASSFGVDIYSYEQYF. In nucleotides, the CDR3 is TGTGCCAGCAGCTTCGGAGTTGACATTTATTCCTACGAGCAGTACTTC.

The chain employs TRBV7-8 and TRBJ1-2; D is uncertain. The V and J ends lost 5 bases and 4 bases respectively, with 14 bases between them. Germline V gene sequence: CDR1 SGHVS, CDR2 FQNEAQ. The CDR3 is 14 amino acids. CDR3 DNA: TGTGCCAGCAGCATGGGTGGGAGGGCCTATGGCTACACCTTC. Translation gives CASSMGGRAYGYTF.

In the case of this clone: The sample has other DNA sequences that encode this CDR3 too. V gene TRBV5-1 combines with J gene TRBJ2-7; D gene ambiguous. V dropped 0 bases and J dropped 2 bases, with 6 bases sitting between them. This CDR3 is 13 amino acids long. CDR1 is SGHRS and CDR2 is YFSETQ in the germline V gene. In DNA, the CDR3 is TGCGCCAGCAGCTTGGACCGGGCCTACGAGCAGTACTTC. Translation: CASSLDRAYEQYF.

V usage is TRBV2 and J usage is TRBJ2-7; 10 nucleotides line up with TRBD1. This CDR3 comprises 14 residues. The germline gives CDR1 SNHLY, CDR2 FYNNEI. After removal of 4 bases from V and 4 bases from J, the junction contained 4 bases not matched to a gene. The CDR3 spells CASSGQGARYEQYF. The CDR3 DNA is TGTGCCAGCAGTGGACAGGGGGCGCGTTACGAGCAGTACTTC.

This chain joins TRBV29-1 and TRBJ2-7; possible D gene TRBD1, 5 bases. Between the trimmed V and J ends, which lost 1 base and 1 base, there was a span of 11 bases. In germline, CDR1 is SQVTM, CDR2 ANQGSEA. The CDR3 covers 14 residues. CDR3 region: CSVEAPGKSYEQYF. In nucleotides, the CDR3 is TGCAGCGTTGAAGCCCCAGGGAAATCCTACGAGCAGTACTTC.

This clone was counted between two and nine times. The chain recombines TRBV6-5 with TRBJ1-1; D call uncertain. The CDR3 is 14 residues long. The V end lost 2 bases, the J end lost 2 bases, and 9 bases lay between the germline ends. Germline CDR1 MNHEY, CDR2 SVGAGI. The CDR3 here is CASSYSPRNTEAFF. CDR3 bases: TGTGCCAGCAGTTACAGTCCCCGAAACACTGAAGCTTTCTTT.